This is a list of T cell receptor beta chains from one sample in a study of cytomegalovirus exposure and HLA in healthy donors. The table came from immunoSEQ multiplex PCR; TCRdb's copy has only in-frame clones and leaves some out. The sample lists about 180,000 clones, 86% occurring once. Sample: PBMCs. These receptors were obtained from a man aged 18 to 29 in good health and CMV-seropositive. Each CDR3 is given with its conserved first and last residue. A D gene is named only where the DNA matches it firmly. Where a row states a size, it is once, few, many or the class of an expanded clone; other rows omit it.

D gene,J gene,clone size,V gene,CDR3 protein,CDR3 DNA
TRBD1,TRBJ2-7,once,TRBV9,CASSVGTGRELGSSYEQYF,TGTGCCAGCAGCGTCGGGACAGGGCGAGAACTGGGTAGTTCCTACGAGCAGTACTTC
TRBD1,TRBJ2-7,NA,TRBV7-6,CASSTGTGLHEQYF,TGTGCCAGCAGCACCGGGACAGGGCTCCACGAGCAGTACTTC
TRBD1,TRBJ2-1,NA,TRBV27,CASSSGTEEFF,TGTGCCAGCAGTTCCGGGACAGAGGAGTTCTTC
NA,TRBJ1-3,NA,TRBV9,CASTPRRTGNTIYF,TGTGCCAGCACCCCCCGGAGGACCGGAAACACCATATATTTT
NA,TRBJ2-7,once,TRBV7-9,CASTPTGIRYEQYF,TGTGCCAGCACTCCTACAGGGATTCGCTACGAGCAGTACTTC
NA,TRBJ2-1,NA,TRBV2,CASTLELTDYNEQFF,TGTGCCAGCACCCTCGAGCTGACAGATTACAATGAGCAGTTCTTC
NA,TRBJ1-1,NA,TRBV7-6,CASTRGMDTEAFF,TGTGCCTCGACCCGGGGAATGGACACTGAAGCTTTCTTT
TRBD1,TRBJ1-5,NA,TRBV18,CASSPSRTGANQPQHF,TGTGCCAGCTCACCGTCTAGGACAGGGGCGAATCAGCCCCAGCATTTT
NA,TRBJ1-1,NA,TRBV6-5,CASSYSLILRGEAFF,TGTGCCAGCAGTTACTCCCTAATTCTTAGGGGTGAAGCTTTCTTT
NA,TRBJ2-7,NA,TRBV30,CAWRDRRTASYEQYF,TGTGCCTGGAGGGATCGCCGGACAGCATCCTACGAGCAGTACTTC
NA,TRBJ1-2,NA,TRBV18,CASSPDTTYGYTF,TGTGCCAGCTCCCCCGACACGACCTATGGCTACACCTTC
NA,TRBJ1-1,NA,TRBV6-5,CASITQGNTEAFF,TGTGCCAGCATCACTCAGGGTAACACTGAAGCTTTCTTT
NA,TRBJ1-2,NA,TRBV6-5,CASSYSQDYGYTF,TGTGCCAGCAGTTACTCTCAGGACTATGGCTACACCTTC
NA,TRBJ2-3,NA,TRBV12-2,CASHLTGTQYF,TGTGCAAGTCACCTCACTGGTACGCAGTATTTT
TRBD2,TRBJ2-7,NA,TRBV28,CASSLSARTSGRPYEQYF,TGTGCCAGCAGTTTATCCGCCCGGACTAGCGGGAGACCCTACGAGCAGTACTTC
TRBD2,TRBJ2-7,NA,TRBV7-9,CASSGTSGRASYEQYF,TGTGCCAGCAGCGGGACTAGCGGGAGGGCCTCCTACGAGCAGTACTTC
NA,TRBJ1-6,NA,TRBV4-3,CASSRSLTYNSPLHF,TGCGCCAGCAGCCGAAGCCTCACCTATAATTCACCCCTCCACTTT
TRBD2,TRBJ2-7,once,TRBV2,CASSAVSSGVFEQYF,TGTGCCAGCAGCGCGGTCTCTAGCGGGGTCTTCGAGCAGTACTTC
NA,TRBJ1-3,once,TRBV9,CASSATGTGNTIYF,TGTGCCAGCAGCGCTACGGGAACTGGAAACACCATATATTTT
NA,TRBJ2-7,NA,TRBV4-1,CASSAGTESYEQYF,TGCGCCAGCTCCGCTGGTACTGAATCCTACGAGCAGTACTTC
TRBD2,TRBJ2-7,once,TRBV4-3,CASSPLAGGAYEQYF,TGCGCCAGCAGCCCACTAGCGGGAGGCGCCTACGAGCAGTACTTC